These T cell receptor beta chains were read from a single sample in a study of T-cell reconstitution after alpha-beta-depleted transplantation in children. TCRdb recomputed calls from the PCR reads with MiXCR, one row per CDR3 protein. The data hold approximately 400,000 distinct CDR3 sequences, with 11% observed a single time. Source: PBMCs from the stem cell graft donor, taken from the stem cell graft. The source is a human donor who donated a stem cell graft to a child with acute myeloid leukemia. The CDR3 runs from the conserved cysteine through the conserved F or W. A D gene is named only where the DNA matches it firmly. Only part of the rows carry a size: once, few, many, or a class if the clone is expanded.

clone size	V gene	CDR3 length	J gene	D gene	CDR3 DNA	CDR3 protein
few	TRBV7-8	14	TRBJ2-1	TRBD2	TGTGCCAGCAGCCTGCAGCGGGGGTACAATGAGCAGTTCTTC	CASSLQRGYNEQFF
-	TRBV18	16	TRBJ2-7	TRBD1	TGTGCCAGCTCACGAAGCCAGGGGGCTCCCGCTTATGAGCAGTACTTC	CASSRSQGAPAYEQYF
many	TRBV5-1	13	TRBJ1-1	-	TGCGCCAGCAGGACGGCCTCGAACACTGAAGCTTTCTTT	CASRTASNTEAFF
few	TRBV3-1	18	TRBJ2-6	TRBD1	TGTGCCAGCAGCCAAGGCCCGACAGGGGCCTCTGGGGCCAACGTCCTGACTTTC	CASSQGPTGASGANVLTF
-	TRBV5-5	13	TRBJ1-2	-	TGTGCCAGCAGCAAGGGACTCCTGTATGGCCACACCTTC	CASSKGLLYGHTF
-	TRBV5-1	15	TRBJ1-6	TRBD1	TGCGCCAGCAGCCGATGGGACAGGGGGAATTCACCCCTCCACTTT	CASSRWDRGNSPLHF
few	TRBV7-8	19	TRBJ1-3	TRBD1	TGTGCCAGCAGCCCCTACCCCGGGACAGCTACCTTTCCTGGAAACACCATATATTTT	CASSPYPGTATFPGNTIYF
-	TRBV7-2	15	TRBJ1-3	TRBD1	TGTGCCAGCAGTAGGGACAGGAGCTCTGGAAACACCATATATTTT	CASSRDRSSGNTIYF
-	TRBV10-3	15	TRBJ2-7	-	TGTGCCATCAGCGCAGACGTAGGAACAACCTACGAGCAGTACTTC	CAISADVGTTYEQYF
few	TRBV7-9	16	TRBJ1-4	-	TGTGCCAGCAGCTTCCCGGGGGGGCAGAATAATGAAAAACTGTTTTTT	CASSFPGGQNNEKLFF
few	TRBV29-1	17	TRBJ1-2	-	TGCAGCGTTAGTCTCAGGACGGAGCCGCGTCGGGCTTATGGCTACACCTTC	CSVSLRTEPRRAYGYTF
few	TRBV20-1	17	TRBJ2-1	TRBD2	TGCAGTGCTGGAGGGGCACTAGCGGGAGGGCCCTTGTATGAGCAGTTCTTC	CSAGGALAGGPLYEQFF
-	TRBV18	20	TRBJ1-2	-	TGTGCCAGCTCACCCGGGCCGCTAGGCTCCGCCGGGTTTCGGCGAGATGGCTACACCTTC	CASSPGPLGSAGFRRDGYTF
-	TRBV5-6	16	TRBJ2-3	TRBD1	TGTGCCAGCAGCTTTGCGGGACAGGGACAACGGGGTACGCAGTATTTT	CASSFAGQGQRGTQYF
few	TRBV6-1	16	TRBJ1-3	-	TGTGCCAGCTCGCCCCGGACCCCCCACTCTGGAAACACCATATATTTT	CASSPRTPHSGNTIYF
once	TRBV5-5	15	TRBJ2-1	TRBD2	TGTGCCAGCAGATTGGTAGCGGGGGGGAACAATGAGCAGTTCTTC	CASRLVAGGNNEQFF
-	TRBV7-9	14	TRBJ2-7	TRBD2	TGTGCCAGCAGCCAAGCGGGAAACTCCTACGAGCAGTACTTC	CASSQAGNSYEQYF
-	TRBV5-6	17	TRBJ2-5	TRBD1	TGTGCCAGCAGCCCCGGGACAGGCCATTTGTACCAAGAGACCCAGTACTTC	CASSPGTGHLYQETQYF